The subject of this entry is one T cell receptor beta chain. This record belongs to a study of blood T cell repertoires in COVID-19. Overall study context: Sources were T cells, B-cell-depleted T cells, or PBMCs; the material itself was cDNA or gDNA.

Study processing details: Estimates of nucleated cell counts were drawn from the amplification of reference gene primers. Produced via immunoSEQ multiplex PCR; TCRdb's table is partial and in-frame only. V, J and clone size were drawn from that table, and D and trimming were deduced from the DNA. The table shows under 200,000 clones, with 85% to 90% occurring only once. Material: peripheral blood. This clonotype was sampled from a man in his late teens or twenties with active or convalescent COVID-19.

CDR3 region: CASSLANWRTSNQPQHF. DNA of the CDR3: TGTGCCAGCAGCTTAGCGAACTGGAGGACTAGCAATCAGCCCCAGCATTTT. The chain carries TRBV7-9 and TRBJ1-5, with unresolved D. CDR1 and CDR2 from the germline V gene are SEHNR and FQNEAQ (reference sequence). The CDR3 has 17 residues. V was clipped by 0 bases and J by 0 bases, with 12 bases between them.